The clone carrying this T cell receptor (beta chain) was seen repeatedly, ten times or more. For TCR beta, libraries came from iRepertoire HTBI primers and Arm-PCR of CDR3 regions. A single record per CDR3 protein comes from TCRdb applying MiXCR to the multiplex PCR reads. The sample comprises about 220,000 distinct CDR3 sequences, around 20% of which are singletons, and about an eighth rests with the top ten. Documented time point: newly diagnosed GD, antithyroid drugs for less than 3 months. Preparation of the TCR library used RNA extracted from PBMCs. The data stem from a study of regulatory T cells in long-lasting Graves disease. Study overall: The study enrolled newly diagnosed Graves' patients on antithyroid drugs under 3 months.

CDR1 is SGHAT and CDR2 is FQNNGV in the germline V gene. V was cut by 4 bases and J by 8 bases, with 18 bases left in between. The CDR3 has 16 residues. These records were also assigned to another study, of T cells in Graves' hyperthyroidism and ophthalmopathy. That publication notes: Before onset, ophthalmopathy was predicted by the model a median around 6.5 months earlier.

The sequence was obtained from a woman aged 25 to 39 with Graves disease. The chain joins TRBV11-2 to TRBJ1-6; D perhaps matches TRBD1 (5 bases). This material consisted of peripheral blood mononuclear cells (PBMCs), taken at new diagnosis, from a patient treated with antithyroid drugs. CDR3 residues: CASSSSWGGGDSPLHF. As DNA, the CDR3 is TGTGCCAGCAGCTCCTCCTGGGGGGGGGGGGATTCACCCCTCCACTTT.